Each of the 30 T cell receptor beta chains below was sequenced from the same sample in a study of T-cell memory formation after mild COVID-19. TCRdb redid the calling of the 5' RACE reads with MiXCR, one entry per CDR3 protein. The sample lists roughly 400,000 distinct CDR3 sequences; roughly 18% were seen once. The sequenced sample was PBMCs or a T cell subset sorted from them (not recorded which). These receptors were obtained from a man aged 18 to 29 who had mild COVID-19 (a few samples of this study predate the infection). Cell type and time point are not known.

In its sample, this clonotype was seen a few times. V is TRBV20-1 and J is TRBJ2-5; D call uncertain. Trimming cost V 4 bases and J 4 bases, with 13 bases left between them. CDR1 DFQATT and CDR2 SNEGSKA come from the germline V gene (reference sequence). The CDR3 is 13 residues long. CDR3 sequence (DNA): TGCAGTGCTACCTTGGCGATAGGAGAGACCCAGTACTTC. This gives the protein CSATLAIGETQYF.

This clonotype was found many times. The gene calls are TRBV18 and TRBJ1-1, with 10 bases fitting TRBD1. This CDR3 has 13 amino acids. With V trimmed by 5 bases and J by 6 bases, 3 bases remained unmatched. CDR1 KGHSH and CDR2 LQKENI come from the germline V gene. CDR3: CASSGQGGPEAFF. The DNA of the CDR3 is TGTGCCAGCTCAGGACAGGGGGGGCCTGAAGCTTTCTTT. The whole variable domain, filled in from reference TRBV18 and TRBJ1-1, reads NAGVMQNPRHLVRRRGQEARLRCSPMKGHSHVYWYRQLPEEGLKFMVYLQKENIIDESGMPKERFSAEFPKEGPSILRIQQVVRGDSAAYFCASSGQGGPEAFFGQGTRLTVV.

The chain carries TRBV6-1 and TRBJ1-5, with D hard to call. From germline, CDR1 is MNHNS and CDR2 SASEGT. Trimming took 8 bases from V and 1 from J, leaving 9 bases between them. This CDR3 has 13 residues. The CDR3 sequence is CASAGDSNQPQHF. The CDR3 coding sequence is TGTGCCAGCGCGGGAGACAGCAATCAGCCCCAGCATTTT.

This clonotype was recorded at least ten times. V usage is TRBV5-1 and J usage is TRBJ1-1, with D possibly being TRBD1 (6 bases). Germline V gene lookup returns CDR1 SGHRS and CDR2 YFSETQ. CDR3 length: 13 amino acids. The ends were cut back, 0 bases at V and 8 bases at J, with 11 bases in the middle. The CDR3: CASSLGGTPEAFF. In DNA form, the CDR3 reads TGCGCCAGCAGCTTGGGGGGGACACCAGAAGCTTTCTTT.

The chain uses TRBV7-9 and TRBJ2-6, with TRBD1 matching 7 bases. The trim removed 4 bases at V and 0 bases at J, leaving 6 bases unmatched. This CDR3 region has 17 residues. Germline CDR1 reads SEHNR; CDR2 reads FQNEAQ (reference sequence). The CDR3: CASSSPGGNSGANVLTF. In nucleotides, the CDR3 is TGTGCCAGCAGCTCCCCAGGGGGAAACTCTGGGGCCAACGTCCTGACTTTC.

This clonotype turned up a few times. The chain has TRBV20-1 and TRBJ2-5, with a tentative D call TRBD2 (5 bases). Per the germline V gene, CDR1 is DFQATT and CDR2 is SNEGSKA (reference sequence). This CDR3 spans 12 amino acids. Trimming took off 1 base at V and 7 bases at J, with 10 bases between the two ends. CDR3 in amino acids: CSARGPRGTQYF. The DNA of the CDR3 is TGCAGTGCTAGAGGACCCCGGGGGACCCAGTACTTC.

A word on this clonotype: An end of the junction differs from the germline gene, which may be a read error. The V and J genes are TRBV14 and TRBJ1-1; perhaps TRBD1 as D (5 bases). CDR3 length: 13 residues. Germline CDR1 and CDR2: SGHDN and FVKESK. In DNA form, the CDR3 reads TGTGCCAGCAGCCAAGCCTCGGGGCGGAACCCAACCTTT. Protein: CASSQASGRNPTF. The entire variable domain, with the rest obtained from reference TRBV14 and TRBJ1-1, is as follows: EAGVTQFPSHSVIEKGQTVTLRCDPISGHDNLYWYRRVMGKEIKFLLHFVKESKQDESGMPNNRFLAERTGGTYSTLKVQPAELEDSGVYFCASSQASGRNPTFGQGTRLTVV.

The chain recombines TRBV12-3 or TRBV12-4 with TRBJ2-2; possible D gene TRBD2, 6 bases. This CDR3 has 16 amino acids. The V gene lost 5 bases and the J gene lost 5 bases, with 18 bases spanning the gap. Here the CDR3 reads CASSLSAGGLTGELFF. DNA of the CDR3: TGTGCCAGCAGTCTCTCCGCCGGGGGTCTGACCGGGGAGCTGTTTTTT.

The CDR3 coding sequence is TGTGCCACCAGTGAAAGGGGAGAGACCCAGTACTTC. Its protein product is CATSERGETQYF. The chain links TRBV24-1 to TRBJ2-5; perhaps TRBD1 as D (5 bases). Trimming stripped 4 bases from V and 4 bases from J, with 6 bases between. The CDR3 length is 12 residues. CDR1 is KGHDR and CDR2 is SFDVKD in the germline V gene.

This clonotype was picked up many times. The CDR3: CASSPRFYGAFF. The DNA for the CDR3 is TGTGCCAGCAGCCCCCGCTTTTATGGCGCTTTCTTT. This chain uses TRBV11-2 with TRBJ1-1; D ambiguous. Germline-derived CDR1 and CDR2 are SGHAT and FQNNGV. Trimming pared 5 bases from V and 11 bases from J, leaving 15 bases between. CDR3 length: 12 amino acids.

The chain employs TRBV5-1 and TRBJ2-4; the D is unclear. V lost 1 base, J lost 2 bases, and 10 bases lay in between. The CDR3 runs to 15 residues. CDR1 is SGHRS, CDR2 YFSETQ, per germline. Here the CDR3 DNA reads TGCGCCAGCAGCTTGAGTAGTTCCCCCAAAAACATTCAGTACTTC. Translation gives CASSLSSSPKNIQYF.

This clonotype was found a few times. The DNA for the CDR3 is TGTGCCAGCAGTGAACCGCGGGAAAAACTGTTTTTT. Translation gives CASSEPREKLFF. The rearrangement joins TRBV6-1 to TRBJ1-4; D is unresolved. The V end was cut by 2 bases, the J end by 8 bases, with 6 bases between. Germline lookup yields CDR1 MNHNS and CDR2 SASEGT. The CDR3 contains 12 residues.

Here the CDR3 reads CATGDEGGGPPLHF. The CDR3 coding sequence is TGTGCCACCGGGGACGAGGGTGGGGGACCACCCCTCCACTTT. The chain recombines TRBV24-1 with TRBJ1-6; D is possibly TRBD1 (5 bases). The CDR3 covers 14 residues. Trimming took off 9 bases at V and 11 bases at J, with 19 bases between the two ends. Germline V gene sequence: CDR1 KGHDR, CDR2 SFDVKD.

This clonotype was seen only a few times. The chain uses TRBV4-1 and TRBJ1-6; D might be TRBD1 (5 bases). The CDR3 is 14 amino acids. Per the germline V gene, CDR1 is MGHRA and CDR2 is YSYEKL. V lost 3 bases and J 11 bases, leaving 14 bases between the germline ends. The CDR3 protein is CASSHLGENPPLHF. The CDR3 nucleotides are TGCGCCAGCAGCCACCTAGGGGAGAATCCACCCCTCCACTTT.

This clonotype came up a few times. The gene calls are TRBV4-2 and TRBJ1-5, with 8 bases fitting TRBD1. The V gene's germline CDR1 is LGHNA and CDR2 YNFKEQ. V lost 0 bases and J lost 5; bases outside the gene matches: 9. This CDR3 has 17 residues. The CDR3 coding sequence is TGTGCCAGCAGCCAAGAACCGGTAGGACAGGGACATCAGCCCCAGCATTTT. Its protein is CASSQEPVGQGHQPQHF.

The chain is built from TRBV7-9 and TRBJ2-1; possible D gene TRBD1, 6 bases. The CDR3 is made up of 12 amino acids. Germline CDR1 and CDR2: SEHNR and FQNEAQ (reference sequence). Deletions cut 11 bases from V and 8 bases from J, with 16 bases between. The CDR3 region has the DNA TGTGCCTACCAACAGGGTTCCCATGAGCAGTTCTTC. It yields the protein CAYQQGSHEQFF.

This clonotype was seen a few times. V gene TRBV12-3 or TRBV12-4 combines with J gene TRBJ1-6; D remains unclear. V shed 5 bases and J shed 8 bases, with 13 bases lying between them. The CDR3 loop spans 14 amino acids. The CDR3 spells CASSPTAGDSPLHF. For the CDR3, the DNA is TGTGCCAGCAGTCCTACAGCTGGGGATTCACCCCTCCACTTT.

A word on this clonotype: At one end the junction does not follow the germline gene, possibly because of a read error. V and J are TRBV5-5 and TRBJ1-5; tentative D call: TRBD1 (5 bases). The CDR3 loop spans 16 amino acids. The germline CDR1 and CDR2 sequences are SGHKS and YYEKEE (reference sequence). CDR3 residues: CASSFRDGNSNQPQLF. Here the CDR3 DNA reads TGTGCCAGCAGCTTCCGGGACGGTAATAGCAATCAGCCCCAGCTTTTT.

The chain joins TRBV12-3 or TRBV12-4 to TRBJ1-3; D not certain. Trimming cost V 9 bases and J 1 base, with 7 bases left between them. This CDR3 is built from 12 residues. CDR3 amino acids: CASQESGNTIYF. In DNA, the CDR3 is TGTGCCAGTCAGGAGTCTGGAAACACCATATATTTT.

This clonotype was detected only a few times. J is TRBJ1-1 and V is TRBV5-1; no clear D. Trimming cost V 5 bases and J 6 bases, with 14 bases left between them. Germline CDR1 is SGHRS and CDR2 is YFSETQ. This CDR3 contains 13 residues. As DNA, the CDR3 is TGCGCCAGCAGATATGAGGGTAGGGCTGAAGCTTTCTTT. This gives the protein CASRYEGRAEAFF.

The V call is TRBV12-3 or TRBV12-4, the J call TRBJ2-7, with D tentatively TRBD2 (5 bases). The germline V and J ends were trimmed by 6 bases and 7 bases, with 19 bases remaining between them. The CDR3 contains 14 residues. The CDR3 protein is CASSLTLKSGEQYV. The CDR3 DNA sequence: TGTGCCAGCAGCTTGACTCTGAAATCGGGGGAGCAGTACGTC.

This rearrangement joins TRBV27 to TRBJ1-1, with a tentative D call TRBD1 (6 bases). V was pared by 3 bases and J by 7 bases, with 15 bases between. The CDR3 runs to 14 residues. Germline loops: CDR1 MNHEY, CDR2 SMNVEV (reference sequence). The DNA of the CDR3 is TGTGCCAGCAGTTTCCACGTGGGACATCATGAAGCTTTCTTT. This sequence encodes CASSFHVGHHEAFF.

Only a few counts were recorded for this clonotype. V is TRBV20-1 and J is TRBJ2-3; D gene unclear. Trimming shortened V by 3 bases and J by 0 bases, and 4 bases separated the two germline ends. This CDR3 contains 12 residues. Germline V gene data show CDR1 as DFQATT and CDR2 as SNEGSKA (reference sequence). The CDR3 DNA follows: TGCAGTGCTAGCACTAGCACAGATACGCAGTATTTT. Amino acid sequence: CSASTSTDTQYF.

Only a few counts were recorded for this clonotype. The chain has TRBV7-2 and TRBJ2-3, with D possibly being TRBD2 (5 bases). The V gene's germline CDR1 is SGHTA and CDR2 FQGNSA. Trimming stripped 5 bases from V and 0 bases from J, with 18 bases between. The CDR3 extends over 17 amino acids. As DNA, the CDR3 is TGTGCCAGCAGCCTATCAAGCAGCGGCACTAGCACAGATACGCAGTATTTT. Protein product: CASSLSSSGTSTDTQYF. Drawing the rest from reference TRBV7-2 and TRBJ2-3, the complete variable domain is GAGVSQSPSNKVTEKGKDVELRCDPISGHTALYWYRQSLGQGLEFLIYFQGNSAPDKSGLPSDRFSAERTGGSVSTLTIQRTQQEDSAVYLCASSLSSSGTSTDTQYFGPGTRLTVL.

This clonotype appeared many times. The chain employs TRBV20-1 and TRBJ2-7; 11 nucleotides line up with TRBD2. The germline V gene encodes CDR1 DFQATT and CDR2 SNEGSKA (reference sequence). The CDR3 contains 16 residues. The V and J ends lost 3 bases and 2 bases, in that order; junction bases with no gene match: 9. CDR3 in DNA: TGCAGTGCTAGCGAGTCTAATAGCGGGGGGGCCTACGAGCAGTACGTC. Translated, it gives CSASESNSGGAYEQYV.

This clonotype turned up a few times. The chain is built from TRBV10-2 and TRBJ1-6; TRBD1 agrees at 7 bases. V lost 2 bases to trimming and J lost 9 bases; unmatched junction nucleotides: 1. The CDR3 consists of 13 residues. Germline V gene sequence: CDR1 WSHSY, CDR2 SAAADI. The CDR3 nucleotides read TGCGCCAGCAGTGAGCCAGGGGGTTCACCCCTCCACTTT. It specifies CASSEPGGSPLHF.

The CDR3 bases are TGTGCCAGCAGCGTAGCTTCTAGCGTTGGGTCCTACGAGCAGTACTTC. Protein product: CASSVASSVGSYEQYF. The chain links TRBV9 to TRBJ2-7; D is perhaps TRBD2 (6 bases). The CDR3 sequence is 16 residues long. Germline V gene data show CDR1 as SGDLS and CDR2 as YYNGEE. Trimming took 0 bases from V and 1 from J, leaving 14 bases between them.

This chain uses TRBV7-3 with TRBJ1-3; D may be TRBD1 (5 bases). This CDR3 comprises 16 residues. V was shortened by 4 bases and J by 9 bases, with 22 bases between the two germline ends. Germline loops: CDR1 SGHTA, CDR2 FQGTGA. The CDR3: CASSSDPQGASGTIYF. CDR3 nucleotide sequence: TGTGCCAGCAGCTCCGACCCACAAGGGGCAAGTGGCACCATATATTTT.

The J gene is TRBJ2-7, the V gene TRBV5-5; D may be TRBD1 (5 bases). CDR1 is SGHKS, CDR2 YYEKEE, per germline (reference sequence). There are 14 residues in the CDR3. V was trimmed by 2 bases and J by 6 bases, leaving 15 bases between them. As DNA, the CDR3 is TGTGCCAGCAGCTTACGGGCAGGGTCAGGCGAGCAGTACTTC. This translates into CASSLRAGSGEQYF.

This clonotype came up a few times. The chain couples TRBV5-4 to TRBJ2-4; D possibly corresponds to TRBD2 (6 bases). Trimming cost V 2 bases and J 8 bases, with 17 bases left between them. Germline assignment: CDR1 SGHNT and CDR2 YYREEE (reference sequence). This CDR3 has 15 residues. The CDR3 sequence is CASSFFAGPKDIQYF. CDR3 coding DNA: TGTGCCAGCAGCTTCTTTGCGGGACCCAAGGACATTCAGTACTTC.